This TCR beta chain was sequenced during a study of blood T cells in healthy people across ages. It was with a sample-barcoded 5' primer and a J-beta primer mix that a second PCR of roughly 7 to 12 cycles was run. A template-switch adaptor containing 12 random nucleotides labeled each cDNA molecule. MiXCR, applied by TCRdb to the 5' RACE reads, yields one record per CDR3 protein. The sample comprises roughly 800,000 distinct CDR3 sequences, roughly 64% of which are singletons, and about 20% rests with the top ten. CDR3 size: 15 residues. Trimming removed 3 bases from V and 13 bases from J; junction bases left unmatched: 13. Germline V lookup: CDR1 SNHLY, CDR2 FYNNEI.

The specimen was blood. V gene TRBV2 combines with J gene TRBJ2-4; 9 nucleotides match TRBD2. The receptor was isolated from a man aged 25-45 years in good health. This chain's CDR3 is CASSDLAGYLDEQYF. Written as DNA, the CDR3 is TGTGCCAGCAGTGACCTAGCGGGATATCTCGATGAGCAGTACTTC. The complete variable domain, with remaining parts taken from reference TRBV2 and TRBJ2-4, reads EPEVTQTPSHQVTQMGQEVILRCVPISNHLYFYWYRQILGQKVEFLVSFYNNEISEKSEIFDDQFSVERPDGSNFTLKIRSTKLEDSAMYFCASSDLAGYLDEQYFGAGTRLSVL.